These 11 T cell receptor beta chains came from one sample sequenced in a study of cytomegalovirus exposure and HLA in healthy donors. 13 Jbeta primers and 60 Vbeta primers were used for the PCR. The protocol was immunoSEQ multiplex PCR, while the TCRdb copy is restricted to in-frame clones and leaves out a portion. This repertoire includes 200,000 to 250,000 clones. The sequenced sample consisted of PBMCs. All receptors come from a woman under 40 in good health and CMV-seropositive.

V is TRBV10-3 and J is TRBJ2-3; D remains unclear. From germline, CDR1 is ENHRY and CDR2 SYGVKD. V shed 9 bases and J shed 2 bases, with 12 bases lying between them. The CDR3 has 13 residues. The CDR3: CAITYALTDTQYF. The CDR3 coding sequence is TGTGCCATAACCTACGCGCTCACAGATACGCAGTATTTT.

The chain employs TRBV5-1 and TRBJ1-1, with unresolved D. V lost 4 bases and J 5 bases, leaving 21 bases between the germline ends. The CDR3 has 16 residues. Germline V gene data show CDR1 as SGHRS and CDR2 as YFSETQ. The chain's CDR3 is CASSRGHGRSSTEAFF. DNA for the CDR3: TGCGCCAGCAGCCGGGGTCACGGACGTAGTAGTACTGAAGCTTTCTTT.

V usage is TRBV14 and J usage is TRBJ2-5, with a possible D match to TRBD1 (5 bases). The last part of the DNA fits TRBJ2-7 better; the J call may be wrong. Germline assignment: CDR1 SGHDN and CDR2 FVKESK. CDR3 length: 16 amino acids. The CDR3 sequence is CASSQKDTILSYEQYF. DNA for the CDR3: TGTGCCAGCAGCCAGAAGGACACTATTTTATCCTACGAGCAGTACTTC.

This chain uses TRBV5-5 with TRBJ1-6, with D unresolved. Trimming shortened V by 3 bases and J by 0 bases, and 4 bases separated the two germline ends. CDR1 is SGHKS, CDR2 YYEKEE, per germline (reference sequence). There are 14 residues in the CDR3. This CDR3 reads CASSSSSYNSPLHF. CDR3 nucleotides: TGTGCCAGCAGCTCCAGCTCCTATAATTCACCCCTCCACTTT.

The chain employs TRBV10-3 and TRBJ1-1; a weak D match, TRBD1 (6 bases). This CDR3 is built from 14 residues. V gave up 3 bases and J gave up 4 bases, with 12 bases separating them. Germline V lookup: CDR1 ENHRY, CDR2 SYGVKD. As DNA, the CDR3 is TGTGCCATCAGTGAATCTACAGGGAGCACTGAAGCTTTCTTT. It is translated as CAISESTGSTEAFF.

The V and J genes are TRBV4-1 and TRBJ2-5; 10 bases fit TRBD1. The germline CDR1 and CDR2 sequences are MGHRA and YSYEKL. The CDR3 totals 15 residues. J gave up 4 bases and V 5 bases, and 7 bases lay outside the gene matches. The CDR3 is CASSFTRDRGETQYF. In DNA form, the CDR3 reads TGCGCCAGCAGCTTCACCCGGGACAGGGGAGAGACCCAGTACTTC.

This chain joins TRBV5-1 and TRBJ1-1; TRBD1 matches 9 bases. V shed 2 bases and J 2 bases; nucleotides not matched to a gene: 13. CDR1 is SGHRS and CDR2 is YFSETQ in the germline V gene. The CDR3 extends over 18 amino acids. The CDR3 DNA follows: TGCGCCAGCAGCTTCCCGGACAGGGGCAAGTCGGGAAACACTGAAGCTTTCTTT. Its protein is CASSFPDRGKSGNTEAFF.

V is TRBV7-8 and J is TRBJ1-4; a weak D match, TRBD1 (5 bases). Germline-derived CDR1 and CDR2 are SGHVS and FQNEAQ. V was pared by 0 bases and J by 10 bases, with 15 bases between. The length of the CDR3 is 15 residues. As DNA, the CDR3 is TGTGCCAGCAGCTTAGCTGAGTGGGACGGGGGAAAACTGTTTTTT. Its protein is CASSLAEWDGGKLFF.

The rearrangement links TRBV29-1 to TRBJ1-4; 7 nucleotides match TRBD1. The CDR3 covers 13 residues. Per germline, CDR1 SQVTM and CDR2 ANQGSEA. The ends lost 6 bases at V and 0 bases at J; junction bases unmatched: 1. CDR3 sequence reads: CSVQGATNEKLFF. The CDR3 DNA reads TGCAGCGTGCAGGGGGCAACTAATGAAAAACTGTTTTTT.

The chain uses TRBV9 and TRBJ1-1; 11 positions match TRBD1. In germline, CDR1 is SGDLS, CDR2 YYNGEE. J was trimmed by 4 bases and V by 4 bases; bases with no gene match: 6. This CDR3 region has 15 residues. CDR3 protein: CASSTWTGGGTEAFF. CDR3 DNA sequence: TGTGCCAGCAGCACCTGGACAGGGGGCGGCACTGAAGCTTTCTTT.

This rearrangement joins TRBV6-1 to TRBJ1-4, with TRBD1 matching 8 bases. There are 17 residues in the CDR3. The junction had 15 bases not matched to a gene; V was cut back by 1 base and J by 11 bases. CDR1 and CDR2 from the germline V gene are MNHNS and SASEGT. DNA for the CDR3: TGTGCCAGCAGTGAAGAATCCCGTGCGGGACAGGAAAGGAAACTGTTTTTT. This codes for CASSEESRAGQERKLFF.